This TCR beta chain was identified in a study of T cell clusters in autoimmune cytopenias (dated by TCRdb to the late 2010s). Study-level background: TRB sequencing reached a median depth of approximately 50,000 reads per sample and yielded a median of about 2,500 distinct TRB clonotypes per sample. Peripheral blood TRB and IGH repertoires were sequenced in autoimmune cytopenia patients at active disease and during treatment follow-up, alongside healthy, CLL and autoimmune hepatitis controls. The study aimed to test whether autoimmune cytopenia patients carry a disease-specific immune repertoire signature usable as a blood-based biomarker.

The germline V gene sets CDR1 to SNHLY and CDR2 to FYNNEI. There are 14 amino acids in the CDR3, from cysteine to phenylalanine inclusive. The DNA sequence is not available. What the study reported, not specific to this receptor: The T cell clusters were defined only in silico, and the functional role of the clusters was left to be validated experimentally. A lack of physiological T cell clusters in primary autoimmune cytopenia patients was suggested by GLIPH, as 51 clusters were found to be exclusive to healthy donors versus around 16 exclusive to patients. Compared with active autoimmune hepatitis patients, healthy donors had almost three times as many exclusive TRB clusters, a finding consistent with an autoimmunity-wide signature. Shifts in the TRB repertoire, including less even repertoires in secondary cytopenia and CLL, were mostly a reflection of lymphoma bias and not of autoimmunity. In the comparison of secondary cytopenia with CLL, no cluster-lack signature showed up, apparently because the dominant lymphoma-associated repertoire masked the signature.

TRB rearrangements were amplified by multiplex PCR following a touch-down protocol, with the TRB-A and TRB-B primer pools mixed in one tube. Two consecutive PCR reactions with Phusion HS II polymerase added Illumina adapters and sample indices to the amplicons. The amplicons were gel-purified using the NucleoSpin Gel and PCR Clean-up kit, after which quantification was performed by Qubit and quality was checked on an Agilent 2100 Bioanalyzer. Sequencing of the libraries was done on an Illumina MiSeq with 600-cycle, single-indexed, paired-end runs. The paper's processing steps were these. TRB reads were aligned and assembled with MiXCR version 2.1.12 using the default MiXCR reference library. A clone was defined by each unique CDR3 nucleotide sequence, and the analysis included only productive sequences with two or more reads. Repertoire diversity was assessed by alpha-parameterized diversity profiles (alpha 0 to 5), including Shannon (alpha 1) and Simpson (alpha 2) indices, computed with an R script. Combinatorial TRB VJ usage was computed with the tcR package and compared between cohorts by principal component analysis with ade4. TCRbeta CDR3s were clustered with GLIPH on cohort pairs matched by age and read depth, and cluster frequencies were compared by Wilcoxon test. TCRdb reprocessed the reads and lists each CDR3 protein sequence as a single entry, with no DNA. Here the V and J calls rest on TCRdb's processing, not on the authors' analysis. The sample's table covers 950 or so distinct CDR3 sequences. The ten biggest clones cover roughly 50% of the sample.

Per sample, about 250 ng of peripheral blood genomic DNA, approximately 41,000 genome equivalents, was used for TRB amplification. Comments on this clonotype: Its antigen target is currently unknown.

This clonotype originated in a human donor with an autoimmune cytopenia or autoimmune hepatitis (not recorded which). The rearrangement joined TRBV2 to TRBJ1-1; the D gene TCRdb calls, TRBD1, cannot be checked with no DNA. The sample was peripheral blood. The CDR3 reads CASSVQGMNTEAFF.